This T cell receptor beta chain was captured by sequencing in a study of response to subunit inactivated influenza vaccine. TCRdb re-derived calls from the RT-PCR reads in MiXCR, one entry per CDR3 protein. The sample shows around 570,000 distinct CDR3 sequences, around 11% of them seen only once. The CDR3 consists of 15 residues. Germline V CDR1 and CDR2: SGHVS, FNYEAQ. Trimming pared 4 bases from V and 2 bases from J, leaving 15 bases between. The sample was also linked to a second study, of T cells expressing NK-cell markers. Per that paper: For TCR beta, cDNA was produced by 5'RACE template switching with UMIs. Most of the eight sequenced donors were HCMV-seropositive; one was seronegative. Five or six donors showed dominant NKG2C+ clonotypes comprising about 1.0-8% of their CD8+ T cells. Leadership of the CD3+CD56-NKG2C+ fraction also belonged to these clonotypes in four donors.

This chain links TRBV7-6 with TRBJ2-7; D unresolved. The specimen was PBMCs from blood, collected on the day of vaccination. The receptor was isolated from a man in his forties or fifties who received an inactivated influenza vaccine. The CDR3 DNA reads TGTGCCAGCAGCTCATCCACAGTGGATCCCTACGAGCAGTACTTC. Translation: CASSSSTVDPYEQYF. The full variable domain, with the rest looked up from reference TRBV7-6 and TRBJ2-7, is GAGVSQSPRYKVTKRGQDVALRCDPISGHVSLYWYRQALGQGPEFLTYFNYEAQQDKSGLPNDRFSAERPEGSISTLTIQRTEQRDSAMYRCASSSSTVDPYEQYFGPGTRLTVT.